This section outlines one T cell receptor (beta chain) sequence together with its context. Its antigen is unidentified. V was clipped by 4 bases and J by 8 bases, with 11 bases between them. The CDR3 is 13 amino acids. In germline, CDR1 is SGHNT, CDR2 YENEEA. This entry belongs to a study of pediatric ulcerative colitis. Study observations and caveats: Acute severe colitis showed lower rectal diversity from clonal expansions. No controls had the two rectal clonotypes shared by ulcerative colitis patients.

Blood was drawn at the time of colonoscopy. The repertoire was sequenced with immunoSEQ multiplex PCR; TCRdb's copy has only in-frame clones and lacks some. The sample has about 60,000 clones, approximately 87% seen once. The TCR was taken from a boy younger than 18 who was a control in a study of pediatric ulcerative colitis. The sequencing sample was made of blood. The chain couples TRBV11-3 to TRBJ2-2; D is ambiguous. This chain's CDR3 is CASSSAGKGELFF. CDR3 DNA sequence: TGTGCCAGCAGCTCCGCAGGAAAGGGGGAGCTGTTTTTT.